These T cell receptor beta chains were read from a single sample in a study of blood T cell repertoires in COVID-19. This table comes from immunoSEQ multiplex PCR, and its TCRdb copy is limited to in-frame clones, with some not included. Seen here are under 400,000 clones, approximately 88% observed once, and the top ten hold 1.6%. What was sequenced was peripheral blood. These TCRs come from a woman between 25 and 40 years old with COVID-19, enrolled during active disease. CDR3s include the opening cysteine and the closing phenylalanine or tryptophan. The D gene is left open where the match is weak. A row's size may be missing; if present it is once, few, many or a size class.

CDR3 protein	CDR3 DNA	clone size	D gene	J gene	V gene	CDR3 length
CASSWTGGGYEQYF	TGTGCCAGCAGCTGGACAGGGGGCGGTTACGAGCAGTACTTC	.	TRBD1	TRBJ2-7	TRBV27	14
CASSVAGGWTEAFF	TGTGCCAGCAGCGTAGCAGGGGGCTGGACTGAAGCTTTCTTT	.	TRBD1	TRBJ1-1	TRBV9	14
CASSYRIPGAQGYTF	TGTGCCAGCAGTTACCGTATACCAGGGGCACAGGGCTACACCTTC	.	.	TRBJ1-2	TRBV6-5	15
CAWSGQGPGGNTIYF	TGTGCCTGGAGTGGCCAGGGGCCAGGAGGAAACACCATATATTTT	once	.	TRBJ1-3	TRBV30	15
CASSFSGEAFF	TGTGCCAGCAGTTTTTCTGGGGAGGCTTTCTTT	.	.	TRBJ1-1	TRBV27	11
CASSFFSRRTYEQYF	TGTGCCAGCAGCTTTTTTTCCCGCAGGACCTACGAGCAGTACTTC	.	.	TRBJ2-7	TRBV5-6	15
CASTRDRGNTIYF	TGTGCCAGCACTAGGGACAGAGGAAACACCATATATTTT	.	TRBD1	TRBJ1-3	TRBV6-5	13
CASSLSSGGSGNEQFF	TGTGCCAGTAGCTTGTCTAGCGGGGGGAGCGGGAATGAGCAGTTCTTC	.	TRBD2	TRBJ2-1	TRBV5-4	16
CASSSAGGHLGETQYF	TGTGCCAGCAGTTCCGCGGGAGGACACTTAGGAGAGACCCAGTACTTC	.	TRBD2	TRBJ2-5	TRBV6-5	16
CASSPTGLETGELFF	TGTGCCAGCAGCCCCACAGGACTAGAAACCGGGGAGCTGTTTTTT	.	TRBD2	TRBJ2-2	TRBV6-2/TRBV6-3	15
CASSLRGGYNSPLHF	TGTGCCAGCAGCTTAAGGGGTGGCTATAATTCACCCCTCCACTTT	.	.	TRBJ1-6	TRBV7-2	15
CASSLEGLPTVFGTPLHF	TGTGCCAGCAGCTTAGAGGGCCTACCGACGGTTTTCGGGACTCCCCTCCACTTT	.	.	TRBJ1-6	TRBV7-9	18
CASSWGQGVNSPLHF	TGTGCCAGCAGTTGGGGACAGGGAGTTAATTCACCCCTCCACTTT	once	TRBD1	TRBJ1-6	TRBV2	15
CASSHYREEKLFF	TGTGCCAGCAGCCATTACAGGGAGGAAAAACTGTTTTTT	.	.	TRBJ1-4	TRBV3-1/TRBV3-2	13
CASSQEGTYYGYTF	TGCGCCAGCAGCCAAGAAGGGACTTACTATGGCTACACCTTC	.	.	TRBJ1-2	TRBV4-3	14
CASSSTNLNTEAFF	TGTGCCAGCAGCTCCACTAACCTGAACACTGAAGCTTTCTTT	.	.	TRBJ1-1	TRBV7-2	14
CASSRSGGVTGNEQFF	TGTGCCAGCAGCCGTAGCGGGGGCGTTACGGGAAATGAGCAGTTCTTC	.	TRBD2	TRBJ2-1	TRBV7-2	16
CASLRDSAGSTEAFF	TGTGCCAGCCTCCGGGACTCAGCCGGGAGCACTGAAGCTTTCTTT	.	.	TRBJ1-1	TRBV18	15
CASSTAGYGRGYTF	TGTGCCAGCAGTACCGCAGGGTATGGACGTGGCTACACCTTC	few	.	TRBJ1-2	TRBV6-2/TRBV6-3	14
CASSSGLRGYTF	TGTGCCAGCAGTTCAGGGCTACGGGGCTACACCTTC	.	.	TRBJ1-2	TRBV12-3/TRBV12-4	12
CASSYTGRSYNEQFF	TGTGCCAGCAGTTACACAGGGCGCTCCTACAATGAGCAGTTCTTC	many	.	TRBJ2-1	TRBV6-5	15
CATSDPGQGAYNEQFF	TGTGCCACCAGTGACCCGGGACAGGGCGCCTACAATGAGCAGTTCTTC	once	TRBD1	TRBJ2-1	TRBV24-1	16
CASRAGYTGELFF	TGTGCCAGCAGAGCGGGGTACACCGGGGAGCTGTTTTTT	.	TRBD2	TRBJ2-2	TRBV2	13
CASSAGGPGTDTQYF	TGTGCCAGCAGTGCGGGGGGGCCGGGGACAGATACGCAGTATTTT	.	TRBD2	TRBJ2-3	TRBV2	15
CATSILPGQEDRASGNTIYF	TGTGCCACCAGCATACTACCGGGACAGGAGGATCGGGCCTCTGGAAACACCATATATTTT	.	TRBD1	TRBJ1-3	TRBV15	20
CASSVEWAGARNEQFF	TGTGCCAGCAGCGTAGAGTGGGCGGGGGCGCGCAATGAGCAGTTCTTC	.	.	TRBJ2-1	TRBV9	16
CASSPGTFCFF	TGTGCCAGCAGCCCCGGGACATTTTGTTTCTTT	.	.	TRBJ1-1	TRBV7-9	11
CASSSQPSGGTDTQYF	TGTGCCAGCAGCTCTCAACCGAGCGGGGGCACAGATACGCAGTATTTT	.	TRBD2	TRBJ2-3	TRBV11-3	16
CASSLEAGGDTQYF	TGTGCCAGCAGCTTGGAGGCGGGGGGAGATACGCAGTATTTT	once	TRBD2	TRBJ2-3	TRBV5-4	14
CASSYTTRRHF	TGTGCCAGCAGTTATACCACCAGGAGGCACTTC	.	.	TRBJ2-5	TRBV28	11
CASSQDLEVSTEAFF	TGCGCCAGCAGCCAAGATCTCGAGGTTAGCACTGAAGCTTTCTTT	few	.	TRBJ1-1	TRBV4-3	15
CASSPVSDNEQFF	TGCGCCAGCAGCCCCGTTTCGGACAATGAGCAGTTCTTC	.	.	TRBJ2-1	TRBV4-1	13
CASSIDRGTGELFF	TGTGCCAGTAGTATAGATCGGGGCACCGGGGAGCTGTTTTTT	.	.	TRBJ2-2	TRBV19	14
CASSDTRSQGTQYF	TGTGCCAGCAGCGACACGCGCAGCCAAGGGACCCAGTACTTC	.	.	TRBJ2-5	TRBV7-2	14
CASSPTTGDTEAFF	TGTGCCAGCAGCCCGACGACAGGGGACACTGAAGCTTTCTTT	.	TRBD1	TRBJ1-1	TRBV11-2	14
CASSSSVSNQPQHF	TGTGCCAGCAGCTCGTCAGTTAGCAATCAGCCCCAGCATTTT	.	.	TRBJ1-5	TRBV7-9	14
CASRKQGKDEQFF	TGTGCCAGTAGAAAACAGGGAAAGGATGAGCAGTTCTTC	once	.	TRBJ2-1	TRBV19	13
CATSERTGLHQETQYF	TGTGCCACCAGTGAAAGGACAGGACTCCACCAAGAGACCCAGTACTTC	.	TRBD1	TRBJ2-5	TRBV24-1	16
CASSQGVTYGYTF	TGTGCCAGCAGCCAAGGCGTAACGTATGGCTACACCTTC	.	.	TRBJ1-2	TRBV3-1/TRBV3-2	13
CAWSVAPGNTIYF	TGTGCCTGGAGTGTAGCCCCGGGGAACACCATATATTTT	.	.	TRBJ1-3	TRBV30	13